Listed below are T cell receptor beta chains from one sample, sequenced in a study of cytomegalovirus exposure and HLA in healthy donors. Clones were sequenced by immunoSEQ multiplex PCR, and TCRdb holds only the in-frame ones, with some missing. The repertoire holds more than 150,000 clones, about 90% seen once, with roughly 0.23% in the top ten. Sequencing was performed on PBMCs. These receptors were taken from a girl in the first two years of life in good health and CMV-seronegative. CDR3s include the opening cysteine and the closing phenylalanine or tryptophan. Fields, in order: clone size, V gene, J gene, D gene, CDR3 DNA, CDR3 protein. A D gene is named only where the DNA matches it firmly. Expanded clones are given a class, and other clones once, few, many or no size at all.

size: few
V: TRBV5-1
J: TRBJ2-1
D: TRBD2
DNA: TGCGCCAGCAGCTTCTTCGCCCTAGCGGGGGGCGGGGATGAGCAGTTCTTC
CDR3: CASSFFALAGGGDEQFF

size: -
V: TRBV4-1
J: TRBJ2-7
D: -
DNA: TGCGCCAGCAGAACAAGACAGGAAGACGGGTACGAGCAGTACTTC
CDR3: CASRTRQEDGYEQYF

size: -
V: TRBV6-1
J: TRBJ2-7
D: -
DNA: TGTGCCAGCATGGGGAGTGTTAGCTCCTACGAGCAGTACTTC
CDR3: CASMGSVSSYEQYF

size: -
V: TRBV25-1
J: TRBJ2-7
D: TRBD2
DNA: TGTGCCAGCAGTGAAACGGCTAGCGGGATTTACTACGAGCAGTACTTC
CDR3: CASSETASGIYYEQYF

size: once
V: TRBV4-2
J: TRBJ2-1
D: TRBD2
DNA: TGTGCCAGCAGCCGAGCCTCCGGGACTAGCGGGGAGAATGAGCAGTTCTTC
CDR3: CASSRASGTSGENEQFF

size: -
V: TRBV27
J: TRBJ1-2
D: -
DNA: TGTGCCAGCAGTCCATCCCCCCAGGCGATTAGCTACACCTTC
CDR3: CASSPSPQAISYTF

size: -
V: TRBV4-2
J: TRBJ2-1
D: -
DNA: TGTGCCAGCAGCCAAGATAGCTCCTCCTACAATGAGCAGTTCTTC
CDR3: CASSQDSSSYNEQFF

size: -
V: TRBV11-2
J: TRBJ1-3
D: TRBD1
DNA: TGTGCCAGCAGCCTTGGACAGGGGGAAAATTATGATGGAAACACCATATATTTT
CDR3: CASSLGQGENYDGNTIYF

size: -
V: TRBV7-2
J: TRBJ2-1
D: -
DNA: TGTGCCAGCAGCCCGCGACAGGTTAATGAGCAGTTCTTC
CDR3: CASSPRQVNEQFF

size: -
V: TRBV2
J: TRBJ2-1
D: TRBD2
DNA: TGTGCCAGCAGAATAGCGGGGGAGGGAGGGAATGAGCAGTTCTTC
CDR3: CASRIAGEGGNEQFF

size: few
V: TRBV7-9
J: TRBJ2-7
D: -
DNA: TGTTCCAGCAGCTTAGGGCTTCACCGGACTGAGAGCTCCTACGAGCAGTACTTC
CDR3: CSSSLGLHRTESSYEQYF

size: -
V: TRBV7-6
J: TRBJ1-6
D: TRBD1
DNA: TGTGCCAGCAGCTTAAGGACAGGGGGAGATTCACCCCTCCACTTT
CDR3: CASSLRTGGDSPLHF

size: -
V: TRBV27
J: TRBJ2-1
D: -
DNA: TGTGCCAGCAGTTTGGTCGGCTCCTACAATGAGCAGTTCTTC
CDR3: CASSLVGSYNEQFF

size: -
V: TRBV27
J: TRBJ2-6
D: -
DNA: TGTGCCAGCAGTCGGGGCTCTGGGGCCAACGTCCTGACTTTC
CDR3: CASSRGSGANVLTF

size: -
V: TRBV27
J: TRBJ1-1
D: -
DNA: TGTGCCAGCAGTTTATCAGACAGAAGTAAAGCTTTCTTT
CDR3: CASSLSDRSKAFF

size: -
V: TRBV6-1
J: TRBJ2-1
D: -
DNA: TGTGCCAGCAGTGATACAGTTTACAATGAGCAGTTCTTC
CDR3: CASSDTVYNEQFF

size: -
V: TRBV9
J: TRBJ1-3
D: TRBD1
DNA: TGTGCCAGCGGAAATGGAGGGGGCTTGTTAGGAAACACCATATATTTT
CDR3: CASGNGGGLLGNTIYF

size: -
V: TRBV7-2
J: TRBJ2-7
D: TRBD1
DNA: TGTGCCAGCAGCACGGGACAGGGAGCCTACGAGCAGTACTTC
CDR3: CASSTGQGAYEQYF

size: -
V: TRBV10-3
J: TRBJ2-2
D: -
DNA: TGTGCCATCAGTGAGTCCAATAGACAGGCAGCCGGGGAGCTGTTTTTT
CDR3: CAISESNRQAAGELFF

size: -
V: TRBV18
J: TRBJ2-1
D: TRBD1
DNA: TGTGCCAGCTCGTCCTGGGACAGGGGACACAATGAGCAGTTCTTC
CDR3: CASSSWDRGHNEQFF

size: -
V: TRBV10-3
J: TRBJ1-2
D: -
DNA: TGTGCCATCAGTGAGATGCGGGAGTCAGGCTACACCTTC
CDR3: CAISEMRESGYTF

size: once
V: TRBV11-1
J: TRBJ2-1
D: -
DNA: TGTGCCAGCAGCTTGGGTGGCGGCTCCTACAATGAGCAGTTCTTC
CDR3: CASSLGGGSYNEQFF

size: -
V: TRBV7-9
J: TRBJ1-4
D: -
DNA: TGTGCCAGCAGCGCGAGGGGGAGTGTAGAAAAACTGTTTTTT
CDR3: CASSARGSVEKLFF

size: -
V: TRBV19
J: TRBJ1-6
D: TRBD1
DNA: TGTGCCAGTAGTGAGGGGGCGAATATCCCTAATTCACCCCTCCACTTT
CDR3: CASSEGANIPNSPLHF

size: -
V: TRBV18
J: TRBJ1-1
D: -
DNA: TGTGCCAGCTCACTTTTCAACTTAGACAGTGCATGGACTGAAGCTTTCTTT
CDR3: CASSLFNLDSAWTEAFF

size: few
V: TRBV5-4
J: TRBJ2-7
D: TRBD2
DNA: TGTGCCAGCAGCTTGCTGGACCCCGGGACTAGCGGCTACGAGCAGTACTTC
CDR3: CASSLLDPGTSGYEQYF

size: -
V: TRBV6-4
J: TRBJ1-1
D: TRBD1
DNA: TGTGCCAGCAGCAACGGACAGGCTTTCTATCTGAACACTGAAGCTTTCTTT
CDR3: CASSNGQAFYLNTEAFF

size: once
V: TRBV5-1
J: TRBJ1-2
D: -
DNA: TGCGCCAGCAGACTACCGACAGGCTTTGATGAGGGCTACACCTTC
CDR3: CASRLPTGFDEGYTF

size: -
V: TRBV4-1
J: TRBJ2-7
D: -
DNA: TGCGCCAGCAGCTTGACGGAGGGAAACAGCGAGCAGTACTTC
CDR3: CASSLTEGNSEQYF

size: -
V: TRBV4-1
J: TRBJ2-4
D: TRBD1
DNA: TGCGCCAGCAGCCAAACCCCTAGGGGCAGGACAGGGGAACAAGGCATTCAGTACTTC
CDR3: CASSQTPRGRTGEQGIQYF

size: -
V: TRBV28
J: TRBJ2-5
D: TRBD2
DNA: TGTGCCAGCAGTTTAGGGGGGTGGGGTCTACTAGCGGGGGGTCCCGGAGAGAAGACCCAGTACTTC
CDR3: CASSLGGWGLLAGGPGEKTQYF

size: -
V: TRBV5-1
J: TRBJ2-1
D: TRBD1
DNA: TGCGCCAGCAGCCCGACAGGGGAGCCCTACAATGAGCAGTTCTTC
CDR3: CASSPTGEPYNEQFF

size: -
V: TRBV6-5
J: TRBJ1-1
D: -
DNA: TGTGCCAGCAGTAAAAAAGGGGCAGGAGCTTTCTTT
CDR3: CASSKKGAGAFF

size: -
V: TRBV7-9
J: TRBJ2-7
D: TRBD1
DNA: TGTGCCAGCAGCTTCAGGACAGGGGGTTACGAGCAGTACTTC
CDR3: CASSFRTGGYEQYF

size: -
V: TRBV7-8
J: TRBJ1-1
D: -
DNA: TGTGCCAGCAGCTTAGGAATTTTGGGGGGTTCTGAAGCTTTCTTT
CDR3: CASSLGILGGSEAFF

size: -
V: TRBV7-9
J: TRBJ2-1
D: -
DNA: TGTGCCAGCAGCTTATATCGGAATGAGCAGTTCTTC
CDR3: CASSLYRNEQFF

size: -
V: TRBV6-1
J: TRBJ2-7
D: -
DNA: TGTGCCAGCAGTGAATCACGGGCTAGCCCATACGAGCAGTACTTC
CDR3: CASSESRASPYEQYF

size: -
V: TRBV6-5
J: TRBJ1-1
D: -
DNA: TGTGCCAGCAGCGGACAAAACCCAAGGGTCACTGAAGCTTTCTTT
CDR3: CASSGQNPRVTEAFF

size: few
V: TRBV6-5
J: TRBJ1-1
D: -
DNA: TGTGCCAGCAGTTACTCATGGGGGAGGGTTGAGACTGAAGCTTTCTTT
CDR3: CASSYSWGRVETEAFF

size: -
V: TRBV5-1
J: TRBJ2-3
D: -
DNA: TGCGCCAGCAGCCAGCAGACTCTTCAAGATACGCAGTATTTT
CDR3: CASSQQTLQDTQYF

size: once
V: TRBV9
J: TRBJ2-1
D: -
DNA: TGTGCCAGCAGCGTAGATTACGGGAGTGGATACAATGAGCAGTTCTTC
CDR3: CASSVDYGSGYNEQFF

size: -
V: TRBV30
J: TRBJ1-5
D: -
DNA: TGTGCCTGGTCAGGGGCTAGCAATCAGCCCCAGCATTTT
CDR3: CAWSGASNQPQHF

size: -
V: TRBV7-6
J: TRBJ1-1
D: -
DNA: TGTGCCAGCAGCTTATCTAGGAACACTGAAGCTTTCTTT
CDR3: CASSLSRNTEAFF

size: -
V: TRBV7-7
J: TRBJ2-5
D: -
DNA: TGTGCCAGCAGCTTAGTATTGGCTAGATCAGAGACCCAGTACTTC
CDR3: CASSLVLARSETQYF

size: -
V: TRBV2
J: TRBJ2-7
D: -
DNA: TGTGCCGGAATGGACACCCAACGCCACTACGAGCAGTACTTC
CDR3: CAGMDTQRHYEQYF

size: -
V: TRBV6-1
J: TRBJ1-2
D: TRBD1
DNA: TGTGCCAGCAGTGAACTCGGGACAGCAAGCTACACCTTC
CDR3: CASSELGTASYTF

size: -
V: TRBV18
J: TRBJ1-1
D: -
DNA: TGTGCCAGCTCACCACTAAGGGACACCGTCGGAGCTTTCTTT
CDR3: CASSPLRDTVGAFF

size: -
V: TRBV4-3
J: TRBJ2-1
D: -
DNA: TGCGCCAGCAGCCCCCACACTAGCCGTGAGCAGTTCTTC
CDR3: CASSPHTSREQFF

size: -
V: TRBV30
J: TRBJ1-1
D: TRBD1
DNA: TGTGCCTGGTGGGCAGGGGGGTGGGCTGAAGCTTTCTTT
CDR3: CAWWAGGWAEAFF

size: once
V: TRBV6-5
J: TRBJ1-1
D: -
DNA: TGTGCCAGCAGTTACGGCGGGTACCGGGGTACTGAAGCTTTCTTT
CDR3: CASSYGGYRGTEAFF

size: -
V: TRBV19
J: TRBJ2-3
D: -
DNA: TGTGCCAGTAGTATTAGGGGCCGAACGGGGGCAGATACGCAGTATTTT
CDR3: CASSIRGRTGADTQYF

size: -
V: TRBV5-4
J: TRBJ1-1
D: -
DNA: TGTGCCAGCAGCTTCGGGGGGCAGAACACTGAAGCTTTCTTT
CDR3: CASSFGGQNTEAFF

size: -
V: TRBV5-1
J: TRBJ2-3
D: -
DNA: TGCGCCAGCAGCTTACTAATACACACAGATACGCAGTATTTT
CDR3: CASSLLIHTDTQYF

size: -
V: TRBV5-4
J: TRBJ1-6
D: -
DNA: TGTGCCAGCAGCTTAGAGCCCGAGAATAATTCACCCCTCCACTTT
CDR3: CASSLEPENNSPLHF

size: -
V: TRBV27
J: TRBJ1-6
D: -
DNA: TGTGCCAGCAGTTTTCGGCAGGCCTATAATTCACCCCTCCACTTT
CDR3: CASSFRQAYNSPLHF

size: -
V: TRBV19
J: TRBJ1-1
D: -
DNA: TGTGCCAGTAGCGAATCAAGCAGGGGTACTACTGAAGCTTTCTTT
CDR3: CASSESSRGTTEAFF

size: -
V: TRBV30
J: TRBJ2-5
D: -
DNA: TGTGCCTGGGTGGACCCGCGGGGACGGCAAGAGACCCAGTACTTC
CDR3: CAWVDPRGRQETQYF

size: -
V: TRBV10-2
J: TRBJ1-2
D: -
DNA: TGCGCCAGCAGAATCGGACAGTACTATGGCTACACCTTC
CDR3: CASRIGQYYGYTF

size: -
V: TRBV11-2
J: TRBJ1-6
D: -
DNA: TGTGCCAGCACCTCCTCGAGTTCACCCCTCCACTTT
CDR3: CASTSSSSPLHF